Listed below are T cell receptor beta chains from one sample, sequenced in a study of human T cells and chemical hapten exposure. TCRdb redid the calling of the RACE reads with MiXCR, one entry per CDR3 protein. The sample records 180,000 or so distinct CDR3 sequences, around 30% being singletons. The sequences come from whole blood, collected in connection with sensitization to the hapten diphenylcyclopropenone (DPC). The receptors stem from a woman aged 25 to 39 with alopecia areata. Some clones in this sample may be carry-over from other donors' samples. The conserved cysteine and the conserved F or W are not part of the CDR3 here. The D gene is left open where the match is weak.

V gene	D gene	CDR3 protein
TRBV29-1	TRBD1	SVDRGLGETQY
TRBV28	.	ASSHRDGVTDTQY
TRBV5-1	.	ASSQQGYNEQF
TRBV29-1	TRBD2	SASGGAETQY
TRBV28	.	ASSLGRGATPLH
TRBV2	TRBD1	ASSRQGSSYNEQF
TRBV29-1	TRBD1	SVENDRGGEQY
TRBV19	TRBD1	ASSIAYNRGPYNEQF
TRBV29-1	.	SVVADLAKNIQY
TRBV5-4	TRBD1	ASSPRQGVKETQY
TRBV2	TRBD1	ASSPGGGGGTEAF
TRBV2	.	ASSEALAVEAF
TRBV29-1	.	SVLGNTEVF
TRBV5-5	.	ASSLGVPGRGLEAF
TRBV28	.	ASSFGRVREQY
TRBV6-2/TRBV6-3	.	ASSYLPGPYSNQPQH
TRBV4-3	TRBD1	ASSQSGTASNYGYT
TRBV12-3/TRBV12-4	.	ASILGTLNTEAF
TRBV24-1	TRBD2	ATSDFGLAGGPLSTDTQY
TRBV19	TRBD1	ASSIDLDRGGYT
TRBV6-2/TRBV6-3	.	ASKAWGTLRYYEQY
TRBV7-2	TRBD2	ASSRPRSGKEAYNEQF
TRBV29-1	.	SAKPNDRDYGYT
TRBV6-1	TRBD1	ASRDRGSGITEAF
TRBV28	.	ASSLAPRNTEAF
TRBV20-1	.	SANPITDTQY
TRBV5-1	TRBD1	ASSTTGGEANEKLF
TRBV29-1	.	SVEVGRNTIY
TRBV2	.	ATSTDTQY
TRBV29-1	.	SAGRGVSYEQY
TRBV11-2	.	ASSLTGFNEKLF
TRBV11-2	TRBD2	ASSRGGIVGEQY
TRBV7-3	.	ASSLLFRAGANVLT
TRBV9	.	ASSVGDGRTDTQY
TRBV29-1	.	SGASTDTQY
TRBV7-2	TRBD1	ASSSRGQNEKLF
TRBV7-2	.	ASSRLMNTEAF
TRBV6-2/TRBV6-3	.	ASNRPSSYNEQF
TRBV20-1	TRBD1	SARRDRGSQETQY
TRBV7-3	.	ASSLIVGPLKNTEAF
TRBV6-5	.	ASSSGTDYEQY
TRBV20-1	.	SAPVRGEQY
TRBV20-1	TRBD2	SASLLAGGAGTYEQY
TRBV28	TRBD2	ASTPVPRSGGTGEQF
TRBV9	TRBD2	ASSVSRGGGVELF
TRBV28	.	ASSLSTTTGSYNEQF
TRBV5-1	.	ASSLAGPSSMNTEAF
TRBV6-1	.	ASSEADREAF
TRBV29-1	.	SVDTGGTDTQY
TRBV5-1	.	ASSLALATYNEQF